Listed below are T cell receptor beta chains from one sample, sequenced in a study of glioma-infiltrating T cells. From the multiplex PCR reads, TCRdb called clonotypes with MiXCR, one entry per CDR3 protein. The table includes under 150,000 distinct CDR3 sequences, around 23% detected once. The sample was glioma tissue, nonneoplastic brain tissue, or PBMCs (not recorded which). These receptors all stem from a human donor with low-grade glioma or glioblastoma, undergoing nonglioma brain surgery, or in good health (not recorded which). The CDR3 runs from the conserved cysteine through the conserved F or W. A D gene is named only where the DNA matches it firmly. Rows give clone size only sometimes, using once, few, many, or a class for an expanded clone.

D: TRBD2
size: .
V: TRBV6-5
J: TRBJ2-5
DNA: TGTGCCAGCAGTGAAACCGGGACTAGCGGGGGGCCCCAAGAGACCCAGTACTTC
CDR3: CASSETGTSGGPQETQYF

D: TRBD2
size: .
V: TRBV6-5
J: TRBJ2-5
DNA: TGTGCCAGCAGCTACTCCTCTAGCGGGGGTAAAGAGACCCAGTACTTC
CDR3: CASSYSSSGGKETQYF

D: .
size: few
V: TRBV3-1
J: TRBJ2-3
DNA: TGTGCCTCCAGTTACTTCGGCACAGATACGCAGTATTTT
CDR3: CASSYFGTDTQYF

D: .
size: .
V: TRBV18
J: TRBJ1-1
DNA: TGTGCCAGCTCACGGACCTCGCGGGCAGGGAGAACTGAAGCTTTCTTT
CDR3: CASSRTSRAGRTEAFF

D: .
size: .
V: TRBV18
J: TRBJ1-1
DNA: TGTGCCAGCTCACCACCTATTTCCGCGAACACTGAAGCTTTCTTT
CDR3: CASSPPISANTEAFF

D: .
size: few
V: TRBV7-9
J: TRBJ1-1
DNA: TGTGCCAGCAGCTTTAATAAGAACACTGAAGCTTTCTTT
CDR3: CASSFNKNTEAFF

D: TRBD1
size: .
V: TRBV19
J: TRBJ2-2
DNA: TGTGCCAGTAAACCGCGGACAGGGGGTTCGAGCACCGGGGAGCTGTTTTTT
CDR3: CASKPRTGGSSTGELFF

D: .
size: few
V: TRBV20-1
J: TRBJ1-6
DNA: TGCAGTGCTAGAGAGGTAGGACCAAATTCACCCCTCCACTTT
CDR3: CSAREVGPNSPLHF

D: TRBD1
size: many
V: TRBV6-1
J: TRBJ1-1
DNA: TGTGCCAGCAGGGACAGGGGTGGTAGTTTGGTTGAAGCTTTCTTT
CDR3: CASRDRGGSLVEAFF

D: .
size: .
V: TRBV4-1
J: TRBJ2-3
DNA: TGCGCCAGCAGCCAAGGGAGTGGTAGTGAGTCAGATACGCAGTATTTT
CDR3: CASSQGSGSESDTQYF

D: .
size: many
V: TRBV28
J: TRBJ2-1
DNA: TGTGCCAGCAGTTTTCAAGGGGTCGGGGAGCAGTTCTTC
CDR3: CASSFQGVGEQFF

D: TRBD1
size: .
V: TRBV12-3/TRBV12-4
J: TRBJ1-4
DNA: TGTGCCAGCAGTCTCTGGACAGGGCTGAGTGAAAAACTGTTTTTT
CDR3: CASSLWTGLSEKLFF

D: TRBD1
size: .
V: TRBV2
J: TRBJ1-6
DNA: TGTGCCAGCAATCGACAGGGGCGGTCACCCCTCCACTTT
CDR3: CASNRQGRSPLHF

D: .
size: .
V: TRBV18
J: TRBJ2-1
DNA: TGTGCCAGCTCACCGGACGGACAACAAGAGACCCAGTTCTTC
CDR3: CASSPDGQQETQFF

D: .
size: .
V: TRBV18
J: TRBJ2-3
DNA: TGTGCCAGCTCACCAAACCGGGCAGGGGGCACAGATACGCAGTATTTT
CDR3: CASSPNRAGGTDTQYF